The sequence of this T cell receptor beta chain was determined in a study of cytomegalovirus exposure and HLA in healthy donors. Researchers ran the PCR with 60 Vbeta and 13 Jbeta primers. Some clones are missing from TCRdb's copy, which holds only in-frame ones; the method was immunoSEQ multiplex PCR. The repertoire holds 85,000 to 130,000 clones, with 70% to 80% as singletons. This CDR3 has 15 residues. The ends lost 1 base at V and 0 bases at J; junction bases unmatched: 1. Germline CDR1 SGDLS, CDR2 YYNGEE. V usage is TRBV9 and J usage is TRBJ2-1; TRBD2 matches at 7 bases. The sample consisted of PBMCs. The receptor comes from a boy aged 5 to 17 in good health and CMV-seronegative. Here the CDR3 reads CASSVTSVSYNEQFF. CDR3 nucleotide sequence: TGTGCCAGCAGCGTAACTAGCGTCTCCTACAATGAGCAGTTCTTC.